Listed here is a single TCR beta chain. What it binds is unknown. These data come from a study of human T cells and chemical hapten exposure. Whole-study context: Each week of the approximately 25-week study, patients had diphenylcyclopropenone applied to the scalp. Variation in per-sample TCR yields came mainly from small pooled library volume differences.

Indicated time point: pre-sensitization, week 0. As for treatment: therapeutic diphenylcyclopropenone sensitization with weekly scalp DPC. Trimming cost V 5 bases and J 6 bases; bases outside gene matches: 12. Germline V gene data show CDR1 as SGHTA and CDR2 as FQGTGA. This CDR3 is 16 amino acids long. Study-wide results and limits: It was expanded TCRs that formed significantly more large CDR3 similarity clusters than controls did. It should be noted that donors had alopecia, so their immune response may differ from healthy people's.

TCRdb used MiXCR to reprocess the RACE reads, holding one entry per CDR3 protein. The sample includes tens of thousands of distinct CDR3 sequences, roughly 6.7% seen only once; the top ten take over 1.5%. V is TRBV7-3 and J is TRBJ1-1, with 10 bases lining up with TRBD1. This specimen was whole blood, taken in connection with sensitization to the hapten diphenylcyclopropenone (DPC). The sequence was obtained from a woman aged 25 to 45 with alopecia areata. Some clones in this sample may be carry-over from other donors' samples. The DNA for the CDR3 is TGTGCCAGCAGCCCAATACCGGGACAGGGGCCCCCTGAAGCTTTCTTT. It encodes CASSPIPGQGPPEAFF.